One sample yielded the 14 T cell receptor beta chains listed below, sequenced in a study of OX40 agonist ivuxolimab in advanced cancers. This table comes from immunoSEQ multiplex PCR, and its TCRdb copy is limited to in-frame clones, with some not included. Of under 85,000 clones listed, nearly 95% were seen once; the top ten hold about a fifth. The sample here was CD4+ or CD8+ T cells sorted from blood, taken in a trial of the OX40 agonist ivuxolimab. These receptors were taken from an adult with an advanced solid tumor such as melanoma, head and neck, liver or kidney cancer.

Only one count was recorded for this clone. The chain links TRBV5-4 to TRBJ2-1; 7 bases align to TRBD1. V shed 3 bases, J shed 0 bases, and the junction held 6 bases outside the gene matches. The CDR3 runs 16 residues. Germline CDR1 and CDR2: SGHNT and YYREEE (reference sequence). This CDR3 reads CASSSRDSSSYNEQFF. The DNA for the CDR3 is TGTGCCAGCAGCTCCCGGGACAGCAGCTCCTACAATGAGCAGTTCTTC.

The CDR3 DNA reads as TGTGCCAGTAGCCCAGGGGACGAGCAGTACTTC. It translates to CASSPGDEQYF. The V gene is TRBV19, the J gene TRBJ2-7; possible D gene TRBD1, 6 bases. Germline CDR1 LNHDA, CDR2 SQIVND (reference sequence). This CDR3 is built from 11 residues. The germline V and J ends were trimmed by 6 bases and 5 bases, with 8 bases remaining between them.

The V and J genes are TRBV6-5 and TRBJ1-2; 7 bases are shared with TRBD1. The CDR3 sequence is 13 residues long. Germline V lookup: CDR1 MNHEY, CDR2 SVGAGI. The V segment lost 6 bases and the J segment 2 bases; nucleotides outside the gene matches: 3. CDR3 sequence reads: CASRPQGNYGYTF. Written as DNA, the CDR3 is TGTGCCAGCAGGCCACAGGGGAACTATGGCTACACCTTC.

As to this clone: Other DNA sequences from this sample encode an identical CDR3 as well. The chain combines TRBV1 with TRBJ2-7; the DNA was not compared with TRBD1, the D call given in the table. TRBV1 is flagged as a pseudogene. The CDR3 spans 14 residues. CDR3 sequence: CTSSHTGQIYEQYF. CDR3 bases: TGCACCAGCAGTCATACCGGACAGATCTACGAGCAGTACTTC.

The chain is built from TRBV5-6 and TRBJ1-3; 8 bases map to TRBD1. V was pared by 3 bases and J by 4 bases, with 3 bases of the junction left unmatched. CDR3 length equals 14 residues. Germline V gene lookup returns CDR1 SGHDT and CDR2 YYEEEE. In DNA, the CDR3 is TGTGCCAGCAGCTCAGGGGGCGCGGGAAACACCATATATTTT. Translated, it gives CASSSGGAGNTIYF.

V usage is TRBV15 and J usage is TRBJ2-5, with a possible D match to TRBD2 (6 bases). The germline CDR1 and CDR2 sequences are LNHNV and YYDKDF (reference sequence). V was clipped by 5 bases and J by 5 bases, with 21 bases between them. This CDR3 region has 16 residues. The CDR3 DNA reads as TGTGCCACCAGCCCCAGAGGGGAGGCCAAAGGGGAGACCCAGTACTTC. Amino acid sequence: CATSPRGEAKGETQYF.

V usage is TRBV25-1 and J usage is TRBJ2-3, with no clear D. V was pared by 7 bases and J by 2 bases, with 10 bases between. CDR1 and CDR2 from the germline V gene are MGHDK and SYGVNS. The CDR3 sequence is 13 residues long. Here the CDR3 reads CASMIAVTDTQYF. The CDR3 region has the DNA TGTGCCAGCATGATCGCGGTCACAGATACGCAGTATTTT.

This clone was recorded a few times. The chain has TRBV7-9 and TRBJ1-5; a weak D match, TRBD1 (6 bases). Trimming stripped 2 bases from V and 5 bases from J, with 13 bases between. Looked up from germline, CDR1 is SEHNR and CDR2 is FQNEAQ (reference sequence). The CDR3 sequence is 15 residues long. This chain's CDR3 is CASSLTGLGDQPQHF. As DNA, the CDR3 is TGTGCCAGCAGCTTAACAGGGTTAGGGGATCAGCCCCAGCATTTT.

This rearrangement joins TRBV9 to TRBJ1-2; possible D gene TRBD1, 5 bases. Germline loops: CDR1 SGDLS, CDR2 YYNGEE. The CDR3 has 15 amino acids. The ends were cut back, 3 bases at V and 2 bases at J, with 14 bases in the middle. The CDR3 region is CASSGDRGLNYGYTF. The CDR3 DNA is TGTGCCAGCAGCGGGGACCGGGGCCTCAACTATGGCTACACCTTC. Supplemented by reference TRBV9 and TRBJ1-2, the full variable domain reads DSGVTQTPKHLITATGQRVTLRCSPRSGDLSVYWYQQSLDQGLQFLIQYYNGEERAKGNILERFSAQQFPDLHSELNLSSLELGDSALYFCASSGDRGLNYGYTFGSGTRLTVV.

The chain employs TRBV4-3 and TRBJ2-1, with 8 bases that match TRBD2. The V gene's germline CDR1 is LGHNA and CDR2 YSLEER. CDR3 length: 16 amino acids. The V and J ends lost 0 bases and 1 base, in that order; junction bases with no gene match: 2. This CDR3 is CASSQEGLESYNEQFF. In DNA, the CDR3 is TGCGCCAGCAGCCAAGAGGGACTAGAATCCTACAATGAGCAGTTCTTC.

V usage is TRBV2 and J usage is TRBJ1-1; D possibly corresponds to TRBD1 (5 bases). This CDR3 has 16 amino acids. CDR1 and CDR2 from the germline V gene are SNHLY and FYNNEI. V was shortened by 2 bases and J by 1 base, with 14 bases between the two germline ends. CDR3 bases: TGTGCCAGCAGTGAAAATTTTGGGGGGGGGAACACTGAAGCTTTCTTT. Its translation: CASSENFGGGNTEAFF.

The CDR3 bases are TGTGCCAGCAGCGTAACGGAGGCCTATGGCTACACCTTC. Its protein is CASSVTEAYGYTF. The chain recombines TRBV9 with TRBJ1-2, with D hard to call. CDR3 length: 13 amino acids. Germline V CDR1 and CDR2: SGDLS, YYNGEE. Trimming shortened V by 1 base and J by 4 bases, and 8 bases separated the two germline ends.

The genes are TRBV5-1 and TRBJ2-7; D call uncertain. The CDR3 runs to 12 residues. Germline loops: CDR1 SGHRS, CDR2 YFSETQ. V was cut by 4 bases and J by 5 bases, with 10 bases left in between. CDR3 sequence reads: CASSPGTHEQYF. In nucleotides, the CDR3 is TGCGCCAGCAGCCCCGGTACCCACGAGCAGTACTTC. Full variable domain (missing parts from reference TRBV5-1 and TRBJ2-7): KAGVTQTPRYLIKTRGQQVTLSCSPISGHRSVSWYQQTPGQGLQFLFEYFSETQRNKGNFPGRFSGRQFSNSRSEMNVSTLELGDSALYLCASSPGTHEQYFGPGTRLTVT.

The chain recombines TRBV7-8 with TRBJ1-3; D is ambiguous. Germline CDR1 SGHVS, CDR2 FQNEAQ. This CDR3 spans 17 amino acids. V shed 5 bases and J shed 0 bases, with 17 bases lying between them. The chain's CDR3 is CASSPNTRRASGNTIYF. The CDR3 nucleotides are TGTGCCAGCAGCCCCAATACCCGACGGGCCTCTGGAAACACCATATATTTT.